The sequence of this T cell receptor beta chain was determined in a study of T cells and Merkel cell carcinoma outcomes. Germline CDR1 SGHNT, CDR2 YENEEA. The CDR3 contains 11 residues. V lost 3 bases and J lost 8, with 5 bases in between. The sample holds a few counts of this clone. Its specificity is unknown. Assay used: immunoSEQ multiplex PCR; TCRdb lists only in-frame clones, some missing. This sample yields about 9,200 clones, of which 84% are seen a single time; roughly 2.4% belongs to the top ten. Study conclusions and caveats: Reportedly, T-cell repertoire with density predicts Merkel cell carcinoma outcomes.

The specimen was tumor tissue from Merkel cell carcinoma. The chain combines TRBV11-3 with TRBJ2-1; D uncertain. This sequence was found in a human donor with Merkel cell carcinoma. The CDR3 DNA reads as TGTGCCAGCAGCTTCCCAGATGAGCAGTTCTTC. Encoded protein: CASSFPDEQFF.